The 32 T cell receptor beta chains below were found in one sample sequenced in a study of blood T cell repertoires in COVID-19. Profiled with immunoSEQ multiplex PCR; TCRdb holds only in-frame clones, not every one. The sample consists of some 240,000 clones, approximately 78% of them appearing once. The source material was peripheral blood. The receptors here all came from a woman aged 60-75 years with active or convalescent COVID-19.

The chain joins TRBV9 to TRBJ2-5; tentatively, D is TRBD1 (6 bases). The CDR3 length is 16 residues. CDR1 and CDR2 from the germline V gene are SGDLS and YYNGEE. The V end was cut by 0 bases, the J end by 0 bases, with 12 bases between. The CDR3 reads CASSVGGGQYQETQYF. Here the CDR3 DNA reads TGTGCCAGCAGCGTAGGGGGCGGACAGTACCAAGAGACCCAGTACTTC.

The rearrangement links TRBV6-1 to TRBJ1-2; D is unresolved. This CDR3 comprises 14 residues. Trimming took 1 base from V and 4 from J, leaving 10 bases between them. Germline CDR1 and CDR2: MNHNS and SASEGT. This CDR3 is CASSEDTAFYGYTF. CDR3 bases: TGTGCCAGCAGTGAAGATACAGCTTTCTATGGCTACACCTTC.

The chain carries TRBV6-1 and TRBJ1-6; 7 bases line up with TRBD1. CDR3 size: 16 residues. The V gene end was trimmed by 4 bases and the J gene end by 5 bases; junction bases not matched to a gene: 8. Germline V lookup: CDR1 MNHNS, CDR2 SASEGT. The chain's CDR3 is CASSGPSGTDNSPLHF. CDR3 nucleotide sequence: TGTGCCAGCAGTGGGCCCTCCGGGACAGATAATTCACCCCTCCACTTT.

This chain connects TRBV27 to TRBJ2-2, with 7 bases identical to TRBD1. Germline values: CDR1 MNHEY, CDR2 SMNVEV (reference sequence). The J segment lost 2 bases and the V segment lost 4 bases, leaving 4 bases of the junction unmatched. The CDR3 loop spans 15 amino acids. The CDR3 DNA follows: TGTGCCAGCAGTTCGGGACAGCCTAACACCGGGGAGCTGTTTTTT. Protein sequence: CASSSGQPNTGELFF.

V is TRBV6-2 or TRBV6-3 and J is TRBJ2-2; TRBD2 is a possible D gene (6 bases). The CDR3 is 16 residues long. Between the trimmed V and J ends, which lost 5 bases and 3 bases, there was a span of 16 bases. The V gene's germline CDR1 is MNHEY and CDR2 SVGEGT. For the CDR3, the DNA is TGTGCCAGCAGTCGCCCGGGAGCAGGTTACACCGGGGAGCTGTTTTTT. As protein: CASSRPGAGYTGELFF.

This chain uses TRBV27 with TRBJ2-3, with 8 nucleotides matching TRBD1. This CDR3 contains 14 residues. CDR1 MNHEY and CDR2 SMNVEV come from the germline V gene (reference sequence). After removal of 2 bases from V and 6 bases from J, the junction contained 4 bases not matched to a gene. The CDR3 here is CASSLNRGWDTQYF. In DNA form, the CDR3 reads TGTGCCAGCAGTTTAAACAGGGGGTGGGATACGCAGTATTTT.

The chain is built from TRBV30 and TRBJ1-2, with 8 positions matching TRBD1. V lost 6 bases, J lost 3 bases, and 15 bases stayed unmatched. Germline CDR1 GTSNPN, CDR2 SVGIG (reference sequence). This CDR3 region has 16 residues. CDR3 sequence: CACPWATGDLYYGYTF. The CDR3 DNA follows: TGTGCCTGCCCCTGGGCGACAGGGGACCTTTACTATGGCTACACCTTC.

This sequence joins TRBV7-2 and TRBJ1-1; TRBD1 aligns across 7 bases. V shed 5 bases and J 6 bases; nucleotides not matched to a gene: 9. This CDR3 is 14 amino acids long. Germline V gene data show CDR1 as SGHTA and CDR2 as FQGNSA. CDR3 in DNA: TGTGCCAGCAGCCCTACAGGGGATTACCCTGAAGCTTTCTTT. Its translation: CASSPTGDYPEAFF.

The chain joins TRBV19 to TRBJ1-3, with 7 bases aligning to TRBD1. The V gene end was trimmed by 5 bases and the J gene end by 0 bases; junction bases not matched to a gene: 10. CDR3 size: 17 residues. Germline V gives CDR1 LNHDA, CDR2 SQIVND (reference sequence). CDR3 nucleotides: TGTGCCAGTAGTTCCCAAAACAGGGGACGCTCTGGAAACACCATATATTTT. It translates to CASSSQNRGRSGNTIYF.

This chain's CDR3 is CASRRGYGATSVQETQYF. Written as DNA, the CDR3 is TGTGCCAGCAGGAGGGGGTACGGGGCGACCTCCGTCCAAGAGACCCAGTACTTC. The rearrangement joins TRBV2 to TRBJ2-5, with a possible D match to TRBD1 (6 bases). The CDR3 consists of 18 residues. Looked up from germline, CDR1 is SNHLY and CDR2 is FYNNEI. Trimming took 6 bases from V and 1 from J, leaving 24 bases between them.

The J gene is TRBJ2-2, the V gene TRBV18; D is possibly TRBD1 (6 bases). The CDR3 spans 17 residues. The germline V gene has CDR1 KGHSH and CDR2 LQKENI. V was clipped by 0 bases and J by 2 bases, with 13 bases between them. The CDR3 sequence is CASSPPVWTVNTGELFF. The CDR3 nucleotides are TGTGCCAGCTCACCACCGGTTTGGACAGTTAACACCGGGGAGCTGTTTTTT.

The chain carries TRBV4-1 and TRBJ2-2, with D perhaps matching TRBD1 (5 bases). The CDR3 has 15 residues. Germline CDR1 and CDR2: MGHRA and YSYEKL. The V and J ends lost 4 bases and 5 bases respectively, with 14 bases between them. In DNA form, the CDR3 reads TGCGCCAGCAGCCCAGGACACTCCAGGACCGGGGAGCTGTTTTTT. Its translation is CASSPGHSRTGELFF.

This clone was found a few times. The chain links TRBV23-1 to TRBJ1-6; the D is unclear. TRBV23-1 is classed as an ORF, of uncertain function. The V and J ends lost 2 bases and 6 bases respectively, with 11 bases between them. CDR3 length equals 15 residues. Written as DNA, the CDR3 is TGCGCCAGCAGTCAACAGCGTTCGGGTAATTCACCCCTCCACTTT. Its translation: CASSQQRSGNSPLHF.

The rearrangement joins TRBV3-1 (or the pseudogene TRBV3-2) to TRBJ1-2; D is ambiguous. The CDR3 has 12 amino acids. V dropped 0 bases and J dropped 8 bases, with 7 bases sitting between them. Germline V gene lookup returns CDR1 LGHDT and CDR2 YNNKEL (reference sequence). The CDR3 protein is CASSQEPAGYTF. The DNA for the CDR3 is TGTGCCAGCAGCCAAGAGCCCGCGGGCTACACCTTC.

This clone was counted only a few times. The chain recombines TRBV5-5 with TRBJ1-1; TRBD1 matches at 7 bases. Trimming removed 5 bases from V and 4 bases from J; junction bases left unmatched: 8. The CDR3 is 14 amino acids. Per germline, CDR1 SGHKS and CDR2 YYEKEE (reference sequence). CDR3 amino acids: CASSWNRDSTEAFF. In DNA, the CDR3 is TGTGCCAGCAGTTGGAACAGGGACAGCACTGAAGCTTTCTTT.

The CDR3 DNA follows: TGTGCCAGCAGCCCACGGGGCAGCGGGGGGGTGAATGAGCAGTTCTTC. Protein product: CASSPRGSGGVNEQFF. V gene TRBV7-6 combines with J gene TRBJ2-1, with TRBD2 matching 10 bases. CDR1 and CDR2 from the germline V gene are SGHVS and FNYEAQ. Unmatched junction bases numbered 11, after V lost 5 bases and J lost 7 bases. This CDR3 comprises 16 residues. Combining the CDR3 with reference TRBV7-6 and TRBJ2-1 gives the whole variable domain GAGVSQSPRYKVTKRGQDVALRCDPISGHVSLYWYRQALGQGPEFLTYFNYEAQQDKSGLPNDRFSAERPEGSISTLTIQRTEQRDSAMYRCASSPRGSGGVNEQFFGPGTRLTVL.

This chain links TRBV19 with TRBJ2-7, with 10 bases that match TRBD1. The CDR3 is 17 amino acids. Losses at the gene ends were 3 bases for V and 0 bases for J; bases not matched to a gene: 8. Germline values: CDR1 LNHDA, CDR2 SQIVND (reference sequence). The CDR3, as DNA: TGTGCCAGTAGTATGGGGACAGGGGCTTTCAGCTCCTACGAGCAGTACTTC. Its protein product is CASSMGTGAFSSYEQYF.

This clone was recorded a few times. V and J are TRBV19 and TRBJ2-7, with D unclear. The CDR3 covers 13 residues. The V and J ends lost 3 bases and 2 bases respectively, with 8 bases between them. Germline V gives CDR1 LNHDA, CDR2 SQIVND (reference sequence). The chain's CDR3 is CASSINTPYEQYF. The CDR3 region has the DNA TGTGCCAGTAGTATTAACACACCCTACGAGCAGTACTTC.

The sample holds a few counts of this clone. This chain uses TRBV7-2 with TRBJ1-1; D is perhaps TRBD1 (5 bases). Germline CDR1 and CDR2: SGHTA and FQGNSA. CDR3 length: 16 amino acids. Trimming cost V 5 bases and J 0 bases, with 16 bases left between them. Written as DNA, the CDR3 is TGTGCCAGCAGCCCCGGCGGGGGACGTTTGAACACTGAAGCTTTCTTT. It codes for CASSPGGGRLNTEAFF.

The chain couples TRBV11-2 to TRBJ2-2; possibly TRBD1 for D (6 bases). CDR1 is SGHAT, CDR2 FQNNGV, per germline. The CDR3 totals 15 residues. Between the trimmed V and J ends, which lost 5 bases and 6 bases, there was a span of 16 bases. The CDR3 here is CASSLQGMGAGELFF. The CDR3 DNA is TGTGCCAGCAGCCTGCAGGGGATGGGCGCCGGGGAGCTGTTTTTT.

This clone came up a few times. The chain combines TRBV29-1 with TRBJ1-1; 12 nucleotides align to TRBD1. V lost 7 bases and J lost 4; bases outside the gene matches: 13. CDR1 and CDR2 (germline): SQVTM, ANQGSEA. This CDR3 region has 16 residues. CDR3 DNA sequence: TGCAGCGGCGCAGGGACAGGGGGCATTGGCGGCACTGAAGCTTTCTTT. Its protein product is CSGAGTGGIGGTEAFF.

In DNA, the CDR3 is TGTGCCAGCAGCTCACAAGGACAAGGGTCTTTCTATGGCTACACCTTC. Its translation is CASSSQGQGSFYGYTF. The chain recombines TRBV4-2 with TRBJ1-2; D perhaps matches TRBD1 (5 bases). Germline lookup yields CDR1 LGHNA and CDR2 YNFKEQ. Trimming took 5 bases from V and 4 from J, leaving 20 bases between them. The CDR3 is 16 amino acids.

J is TRBJ2-1 and V is TRBV4-1, with TRBD2 matching 10 bases. The germline V gene encodes CDR1 MGHRA and CDR2 YSYEKL. The V and J ends lost 3 bases and 6 bases, in that order; junction bases with no gene match: 11. The CDR3 is 17 residues long. The CDR3 sequence is CASSHRAGGRPSNEQFF. In DNA form, the CDR3 reads TGCGCCAGCAGCCACCGAGCGGGGGGGCGGCCGAGCAATGAGCAGTTCTTC.

The chain is built from TRBV11-2 and TRBJ1-6; D remains unclear. V lost 0 bases, J lost 3 bases, and 6 bases lay in between. CDR1 SGHAT and CDR2 FQNNGV come from the germline V gene. This CDR3 has 15 amino acids. The CDR3 DNA is TGTGCCAGCAGCTTAGACCCGTTCTATAATTCACCCCTCCACTTT. It specifies CASSLDPFYNSPLHF.

This chain connects TRBV6-5 to TRBJ1-3; D remains ambiguous. Per germline, CDR1 MNHEY and CDR2 SVGAGI. Trimming pared 0 bases from V and 4 bases from J, leaving 7 bases between. The CDR3 totals 14 residues. CDR3 DNA sequence: TGTGCCAGCAGTTACTCCCGGTTCGGAAACACCATATATTTT. Encoded protein: CASSYSRFGNTIYF.

The rearrangement uses TRBV4-2 and TRBJ2-1; 8 nucleotides align to TRBD2. V lost 2 bases, J lost 1 base, and 4 bases stayed unmatched. CDR1 is LGHNA, CDR2 YNFKEQ, per germline. The CDR3 has 16 residues. In DNA form, the CDR3 reads TGTGCCAGCAGCCAACCCGGGACTAGATCCTACAATGAGCAGTTCTTC. It translates to CASSQPGTRSYNEQFF.

J is TRBJ2-7 and V is TRBV7-2; maybe TRBD1 (5 bases). CDR3 length equals 14 residues. The V end lost 3 bases, the J end lost 7 bases, and 16 bases lay between the germline ends. Germline CDR1 is SGHTA and CDR2 is FQGNSA. The CDR3 here is CASSFGFGRTEQYF. CDR3 nucleotides: TGTGCCAGCAGCTTTGGCTTTGGCAGGACAGAGCAGTACTTC.

The count of this clone is one. V gene TRBV3-1 (or the pseudogene TRBV3-2) combines with J gene TRBJ2-7; D perhaps matches TRBD2 (6 bases). CDR1 and CDR2 from the germline V gene are LGHDT and YNNKEL (reference sequence). Trimming removed 4 bases from V and 2 bases from J, with 18 bases in between. The CDR3 has 16 amino acids. In DNA, the CDR3 is TGTGCCAGCAGCCCCCTTAGGGAGGCCAGCCCCTACGAGCAGTACTTC. This codes for CASSPLREASPYEQYF.

The V and J genes are TRBV9 and TRBJ1-2, with 7 bases lining up with TRBD1. Germline loops: CDR1 SGDLS, CDR2 YYNGEE. V lost 3 bases and J lost 8; bases outside the gene matches: 10. The CDR3 totals 14 residues. Here the CDR3 reads CASSGGQPIGGYTF. CDR3 sequence (DNA): TGTGCCAGCAGCGGGGGACAGCCCATTGGAGGCTACACCTTC.

This chain uses TRBV29-1 with TRBJ1-1; D gene ambiguous. Per germline, CDR1 SQVTM and CDR2 ANQGSEA. Trimming left V 5 bases short and J 3 bases short, with 16 bases between. This CDR3 has 14 amino acids. The CDR3 loop reads CSVCFDTGDTEAFF. For the CDR3, the DNA is TGCAGCGTTTGCTTCGACACCGGGGACACTGAAGCTTTCTTT.

This chain connects TRBV9 to TRBJ1-5, with TRBD1 as a possible D gene (6 bases). V gave up 3 bases and J gave up 4 bases, with 26 bases separating them. In germline, CDR1 is SGDLS, CDR2 YYNGEE. This CDR3 is 19 amino acids long. The CDR3 DNA reads as TGTGCCAGCAGCGCCCTCGGCTTACAGGGAGCCCCTAGGAATCAGCCCCAGCATTTT. It specifies CASSALGLQGAPRNQPQHF.

This clone has a single count. V usage is TRBV7-9 and J usage is TRBJ2-7, with 10 bases fitting TRBD2. V lost 5 bases and J lost 2; bases outside the gene matches: 6. The CDR3 sequence is 15 residues long. Looked up from germline, CDR1 is SEHNR and CDR2 is FQNEAQ (reference sequence). CDR3 in DNA: TGTGCCAGCAGCCGACTAGCGGGCGGTACCTACGAGCAGTACTTC. Translating it yields CASSRLAGGTYEQYF.